One sample yielded the 6 T cell receptor beta chains listed below, sequenced in a study of OX40 agonist ivuxolimab in advanced cancers. Here immunoSEQ multiplex PCR was the method, and the copy in TCRdb shows in-frame clones only, minus some. Here the sample spans about 80,000 clones, 80% to 95% being singletons. The sample consisted of CD4+ or CD8+ T cells sorted from blood, taken in a trial of the OX40 agonist ivuxolimab. Receptors originate from an adult with an advanced solid tumor such as melanoma, head and neck, liver or kidney cancer.

This chain connects TRBV9 to TRBJ1-1; D is ambiguous. The V and J ends lost 8 bases and 6 bases respectively, with 20 bases between them. CDR1 SGDLS and CDR2 YYNGEE come from the germline V gene. This CDR3 region has 14 residues. CDR3: CASSRGGNKAEAFF. Here the CDR3 DNA reads TGTGCCAGTAGTCGAGGAGGGAATAAAGCTGAAGCTTTCTTT.

Regarding this clone: One end of the junction varies from germline; a read error may be responsible. The chain combines TRBV30 with TRBJ1-1, with a possible D match to TRBD1 (6 bases). The CDR3 has 13 amino acids. Germline V gene sequence: CDR1 GTSNPN, CDR2 SVGIG (reference sequence). The CDR3 coding sequence is TGTGTCTGGAGTACCGACAGGTCCACTGAAGCTTTCTTT. This gives the protein CVWSTDRSTEAFF.

This sequence joins TRBV6-6 and TRBJ2-5; 7 nucleotides match TRBD1. In germline, CDR1 is MNHNY, CDR2 SVGAGI (reference sequence). This CDR3 is 14 amino acids long. After removal of 2 bases from V and 3 bases from J, the junction contained 3 bases not matched to a gene. The CDR3 here is CASSYGTAKETQYF. CDR3 in DNA: TGTGCCAGCAGTTACGGGACAGCGAAAGAGACCCAGTACTTC.

This chain joins TRBV10-1 and TRBJ1-5; perhaps TRBD1 as D (5 bases). Germline CDR1 is WNHNN and CDR2 is SYGVQD (reference sequence). The CDR3 extends over 12 amino acids. V lost 6 bases and J 6 bases, leaving 9 bases between the germline ends. This chain's CDR3 is CASSEQGQPQHF. Here the CDR3 DNA reads TGCGCCAGCAGCGAGCAGGGTCAGCCCCAGCATTTT.

The genes are TRBV5-1 and TRBJ2-2; 7 bases are a match to TRBD1. The CDR3 has 14 residues. Trimming cost V 4 bases and J 7 bases; bases outside gene matches: 7. Germline CDR1 SGHRS, CDR2 YFSETQ. The CDR3 DNA follows: TGCGCCAGCAGCACCGGACAGGTCGACGGGGAGCTGTTTTTT. It yields the protein CASSTGQVDGELFF.

This clone turned up a few times. The gene calls are TRBV30 and TRBJ1-1, with D possibly TRBD1 on 6 matching bases. The CDR3 consists of 14 residues. V gave up 5 bases and J gave up 3 bases, with 16 bases separating them. Germline V CDR1 and CDR2: GTSNPN, SVGIG (reference sequence). In DNA, the CDR3 is TGTGCCTGGGGCCACAGGGATCGGTACACTGAAGCTTTCTTT. This translates into CAWGHRDRYTEAFF.